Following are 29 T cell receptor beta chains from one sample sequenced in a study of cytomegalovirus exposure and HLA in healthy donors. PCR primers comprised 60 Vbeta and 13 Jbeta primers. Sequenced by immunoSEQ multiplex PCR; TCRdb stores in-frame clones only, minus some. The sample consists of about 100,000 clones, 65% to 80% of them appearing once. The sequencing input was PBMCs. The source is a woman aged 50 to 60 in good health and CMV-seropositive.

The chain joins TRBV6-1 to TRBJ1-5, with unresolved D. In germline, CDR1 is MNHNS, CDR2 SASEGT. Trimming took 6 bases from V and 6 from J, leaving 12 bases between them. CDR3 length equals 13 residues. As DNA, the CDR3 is TGTGCCAGCAGAGAGGGCTCGCGTCAGCCCCAGCATTTT. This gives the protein CASREGSRQPQHF.

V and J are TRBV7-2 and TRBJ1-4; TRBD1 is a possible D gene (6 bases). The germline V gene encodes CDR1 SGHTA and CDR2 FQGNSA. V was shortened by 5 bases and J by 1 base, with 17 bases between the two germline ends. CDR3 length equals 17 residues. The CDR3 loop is CASSRAGGARTNEKLFF. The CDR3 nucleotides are TGTGCCAGCAGCCGGGCGGGGGGCGCGAGAACTAATGAAAAACTGTTTTTT.

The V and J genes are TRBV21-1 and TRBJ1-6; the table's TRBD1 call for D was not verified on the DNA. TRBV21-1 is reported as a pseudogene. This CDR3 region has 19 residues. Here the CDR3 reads CASSKTPPGQGSVGSPLHF. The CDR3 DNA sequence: TGTGCCAGCAGCAAAACCCCACCGGGACAGGGTAGTGTAGGGTCACCCCTCCACTTT.

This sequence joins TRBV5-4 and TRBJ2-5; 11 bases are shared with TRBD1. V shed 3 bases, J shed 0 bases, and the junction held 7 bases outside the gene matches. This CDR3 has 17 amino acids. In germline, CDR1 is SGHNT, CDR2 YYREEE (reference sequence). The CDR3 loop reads CASSSRTGGRYQETQYF. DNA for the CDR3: TGTGCCAGCAGCTCAAGGACAGGGGGCAGGTACCAAGAGACCCAGTACTTC.

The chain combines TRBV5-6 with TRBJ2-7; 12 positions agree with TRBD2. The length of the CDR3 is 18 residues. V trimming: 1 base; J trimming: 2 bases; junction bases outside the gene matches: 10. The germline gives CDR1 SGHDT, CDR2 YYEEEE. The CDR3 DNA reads TGTGCCAGCAGCTTGATGCTAGCGGGGGGGCCTACTACCTACGAGCAGTACTTC. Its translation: CASSLMLAGGPTTYEQYF.

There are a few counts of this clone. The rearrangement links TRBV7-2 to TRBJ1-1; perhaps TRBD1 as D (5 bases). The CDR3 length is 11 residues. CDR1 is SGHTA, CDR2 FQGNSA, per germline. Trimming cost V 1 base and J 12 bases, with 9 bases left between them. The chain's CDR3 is CASSLVTEPFF. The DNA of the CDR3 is TGTGCCAGCAGCTTAGTGACAGAACCTTTCTTT.

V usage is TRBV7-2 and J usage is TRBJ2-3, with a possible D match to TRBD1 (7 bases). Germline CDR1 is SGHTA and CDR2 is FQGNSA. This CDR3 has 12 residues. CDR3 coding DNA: TGTACGGAGGGGGCCTTGACAGATACGCAGTATTTT. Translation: CTEGALTDTQYF.

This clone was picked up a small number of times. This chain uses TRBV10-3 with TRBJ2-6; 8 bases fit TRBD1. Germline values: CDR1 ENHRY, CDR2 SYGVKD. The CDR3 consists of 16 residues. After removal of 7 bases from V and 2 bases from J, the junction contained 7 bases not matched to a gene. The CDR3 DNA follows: TGTGCCATCACCCAGGGGGCGGCGGCTGGGGCCAACGTCCTGACTTTC. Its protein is CAITQGAAAGANVLTF.

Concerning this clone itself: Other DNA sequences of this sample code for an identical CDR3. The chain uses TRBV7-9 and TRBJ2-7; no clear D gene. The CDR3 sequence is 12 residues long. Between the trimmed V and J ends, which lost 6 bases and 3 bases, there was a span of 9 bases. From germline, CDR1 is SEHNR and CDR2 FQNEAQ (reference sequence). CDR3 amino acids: CASSIAVYEQYF. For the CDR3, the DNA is TGTGCCAGCAGTATAGCAGTCTACGAGCAGTACTTC.

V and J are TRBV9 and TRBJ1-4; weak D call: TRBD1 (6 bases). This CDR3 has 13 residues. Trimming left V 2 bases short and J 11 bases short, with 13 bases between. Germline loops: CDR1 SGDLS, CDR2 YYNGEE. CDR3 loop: CASSVKDGGKLFF. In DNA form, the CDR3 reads TGTGCCAGCAGCGTCAAGGATGGGGGCAAACTGTTTTTT.

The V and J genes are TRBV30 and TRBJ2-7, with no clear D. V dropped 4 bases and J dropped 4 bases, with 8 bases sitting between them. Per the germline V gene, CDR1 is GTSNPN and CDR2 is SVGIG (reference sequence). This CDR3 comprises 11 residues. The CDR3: CAWINSYEQYF. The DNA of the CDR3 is TGTGCCTGGATTAACTCGTACGAGCAGTACTTC. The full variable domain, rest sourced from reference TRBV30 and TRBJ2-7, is SQTIHQWPATLVQPVGSPLSLECTVEGTSNPNLYWYRQAAGRGLQLLFYSVGIGQISSEVPQNLSASRPQDRQFILSSKKLLLSDSGFYLCAWINSYEQYFGPGTRLTVT.

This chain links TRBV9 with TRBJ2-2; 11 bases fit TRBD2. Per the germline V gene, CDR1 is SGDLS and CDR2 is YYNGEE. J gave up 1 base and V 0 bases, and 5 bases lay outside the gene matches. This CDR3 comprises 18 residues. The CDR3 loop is CASSVELAGDGNTGELFF. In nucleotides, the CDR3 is TGTGCCAGCAGCGTAGAACTAGCGGGAGACGGGAACACCGGGGAGCTGTTTTTT.

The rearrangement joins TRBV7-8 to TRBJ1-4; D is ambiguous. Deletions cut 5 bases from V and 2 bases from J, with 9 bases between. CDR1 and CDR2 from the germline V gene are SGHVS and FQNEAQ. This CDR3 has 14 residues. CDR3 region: CASSPHRTNEKLFF. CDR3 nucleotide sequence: TGTGCCAGCAGCCCCCACCGGACTAATGAAAAACTGTTTTTT.

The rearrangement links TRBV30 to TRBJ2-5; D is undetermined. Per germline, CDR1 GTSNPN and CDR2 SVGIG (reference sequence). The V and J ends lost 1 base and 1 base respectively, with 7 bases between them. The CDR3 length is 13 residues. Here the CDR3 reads CAWSGGAQETQYF. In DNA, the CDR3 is TGTGCCTGGAGTGGAGGAGCCCAAGAGACCCAGTACTTC. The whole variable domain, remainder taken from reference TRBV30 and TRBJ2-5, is SQTIHQWPATLVQPVGSPLSLECTVEGTSNPNLYWYRQAAGRGLQLLFYSVGIGQISSEVPQNLSASRPQDRQFILSSKKLLLSDSGFYLCAWSGGAQETQYFGPGTRLLVL.

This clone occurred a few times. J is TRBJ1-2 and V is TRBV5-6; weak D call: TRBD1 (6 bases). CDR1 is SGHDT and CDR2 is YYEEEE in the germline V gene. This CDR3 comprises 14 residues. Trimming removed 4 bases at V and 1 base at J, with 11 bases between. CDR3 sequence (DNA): TGTGCCAGCAGCCAACGGACAGTTAACTATGGCTACACCTTC. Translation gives CASSQRTVNYGYTF.

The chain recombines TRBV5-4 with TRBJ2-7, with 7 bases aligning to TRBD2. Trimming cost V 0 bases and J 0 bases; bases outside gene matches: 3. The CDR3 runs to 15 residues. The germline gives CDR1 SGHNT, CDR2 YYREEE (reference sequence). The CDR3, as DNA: TGTGCCAGCAGCTTGGCGGGGGGTGCCTCCTACGAGCAGTACTTC. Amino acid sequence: CASSLAGGASYEQYF.

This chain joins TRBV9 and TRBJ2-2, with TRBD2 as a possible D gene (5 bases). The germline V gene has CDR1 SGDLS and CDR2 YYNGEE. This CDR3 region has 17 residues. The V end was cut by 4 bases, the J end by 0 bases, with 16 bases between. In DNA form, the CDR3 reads TGTGCCAGCAGCCCCTTGAGGGCACCTACGAACACCGGGGAGCTGTTTTTT. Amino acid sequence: CASSPLRAPTNTGELFF.

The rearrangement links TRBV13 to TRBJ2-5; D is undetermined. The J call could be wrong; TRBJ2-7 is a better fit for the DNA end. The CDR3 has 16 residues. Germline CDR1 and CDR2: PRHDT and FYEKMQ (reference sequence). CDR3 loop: CASSPRRRSPTYEQYF. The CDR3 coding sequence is TGTGCCAGCAGCCCGAGGAGACGGTCTCCTACCTACGAGCAGTACTTC.

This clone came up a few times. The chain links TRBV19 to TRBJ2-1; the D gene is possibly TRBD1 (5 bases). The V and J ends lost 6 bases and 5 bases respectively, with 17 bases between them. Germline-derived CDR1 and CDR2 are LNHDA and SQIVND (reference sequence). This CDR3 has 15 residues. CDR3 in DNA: TGTGCCAGTAGACACGGTTCTTCACAGGACAATGAGCAGTTCTTC. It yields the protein CASRHGSSQDNEQFF.

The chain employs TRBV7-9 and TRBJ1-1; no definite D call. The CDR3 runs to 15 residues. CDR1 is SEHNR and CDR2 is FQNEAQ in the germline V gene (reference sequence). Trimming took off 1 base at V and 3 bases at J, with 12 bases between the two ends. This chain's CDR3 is CASSLVEGRDTEAFF. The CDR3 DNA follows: TGTGCCAGCAGCTTAGTGGAGGGCCGGGACACTGAAGCTTTCTTT.

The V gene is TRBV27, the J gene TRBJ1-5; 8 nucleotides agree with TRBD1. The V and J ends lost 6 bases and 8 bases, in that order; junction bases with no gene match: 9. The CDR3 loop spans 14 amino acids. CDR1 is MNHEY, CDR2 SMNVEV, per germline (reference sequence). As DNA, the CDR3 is TGTGCCAGCAGGCCCCAGGGGGCAAATGAGCCCCAGCATTTT. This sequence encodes CASRPQGANEPQHF.

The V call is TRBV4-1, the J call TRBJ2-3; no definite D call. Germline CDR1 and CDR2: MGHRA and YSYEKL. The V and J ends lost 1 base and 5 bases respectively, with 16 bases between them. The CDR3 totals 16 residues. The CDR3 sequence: CASSQGSLGRGDTQYF. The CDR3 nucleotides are TGCGCCAGCAGCCAAGGTAGTTTGGGTCGCGGAGATACGCAGTATTTT.

In nucleotides, the CDR3 is TGTGCCAGCAGTGAAAACAGGGGAGCAGGAAACACCATATATTTT. Translation: CASSENRGAGNTIYF. V is TRBV2 and J is TRBJ1-3, with 7 nucleotides matching TRBD1. The V and J ends lost 2 bases and 4 bases, in that order; junction bases with no gene match: 5. This CDR3 is 15 amino acids long. Germline loops: CDR1 SNHLY, CDR2 FYNNEI.

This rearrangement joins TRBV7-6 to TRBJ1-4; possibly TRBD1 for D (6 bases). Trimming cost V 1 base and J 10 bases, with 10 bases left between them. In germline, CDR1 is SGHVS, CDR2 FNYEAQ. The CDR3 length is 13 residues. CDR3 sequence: CASSLGDKGKLFF. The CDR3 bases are TGTGCCAGCAGCTTAGGGGACAAGGGAAAACTGTTTTTT.

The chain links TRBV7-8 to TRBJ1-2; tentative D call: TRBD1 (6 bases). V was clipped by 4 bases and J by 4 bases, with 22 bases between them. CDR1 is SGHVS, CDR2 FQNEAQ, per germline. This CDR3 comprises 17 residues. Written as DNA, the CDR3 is TGTGCCAGCAGCTCCGAACAGGGTGGCGTATCAACCTATGGCTACACCTTC. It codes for CASSSEQGGVSTYGYTF.

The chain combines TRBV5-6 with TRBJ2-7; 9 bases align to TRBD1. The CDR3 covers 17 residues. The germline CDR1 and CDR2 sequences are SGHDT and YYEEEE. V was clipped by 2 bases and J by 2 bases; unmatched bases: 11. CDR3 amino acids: CASSFGTGNLLPYEQYF. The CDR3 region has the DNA TGTGCCAGCAGCTTCGGGACAGGGAACCTTTTACCCTACGAGCAGTACTTC.

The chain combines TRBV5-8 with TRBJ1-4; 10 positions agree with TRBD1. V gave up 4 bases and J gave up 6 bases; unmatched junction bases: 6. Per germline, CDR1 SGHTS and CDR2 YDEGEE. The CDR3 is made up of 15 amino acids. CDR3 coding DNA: TGTGCCAGCAGCGGGGGACAGGGGAGGGATGAAAAACTGTTTTTT. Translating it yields CASSGGQGRDEKLFF. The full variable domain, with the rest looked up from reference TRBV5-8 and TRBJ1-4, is EAGVTQSPTHLIKTRGQQATLRCSPISGHTSVYWYQQALGLGLQFLLWYDEGEERNRGNFPPRFSGRQFPNYSSELNVNALELEDSALYLCASSGGQGRDEKLFFGSGTQLSVL.

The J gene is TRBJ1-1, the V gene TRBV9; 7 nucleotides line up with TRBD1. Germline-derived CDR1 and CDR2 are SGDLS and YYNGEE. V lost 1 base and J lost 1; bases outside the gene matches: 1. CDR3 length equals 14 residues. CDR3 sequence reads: CASSVQGENTEAFF. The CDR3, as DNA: TGTGCCAGCAGCGTACAGGGGGAGAACACTGAAGCTTTCTTT.

In nucleotides, the CDR3 is TGCGCCAGCAGTCTAGGGTCTACTAGCGGGAGTTACGAGCAGTACTTC. Its protein is CASSLGSTSGSYEQYF. The genes are TRBV4-1 and TRBJ2-7; 11 bases fit TRBD2. With 6 bases clipped from V and 4 bases from J, the junction kept 11 bases outside the gene matches. This CDR3 comprises 16 residues. Germline V CDR1 and CDR2: MGHRA, YSYEKL.